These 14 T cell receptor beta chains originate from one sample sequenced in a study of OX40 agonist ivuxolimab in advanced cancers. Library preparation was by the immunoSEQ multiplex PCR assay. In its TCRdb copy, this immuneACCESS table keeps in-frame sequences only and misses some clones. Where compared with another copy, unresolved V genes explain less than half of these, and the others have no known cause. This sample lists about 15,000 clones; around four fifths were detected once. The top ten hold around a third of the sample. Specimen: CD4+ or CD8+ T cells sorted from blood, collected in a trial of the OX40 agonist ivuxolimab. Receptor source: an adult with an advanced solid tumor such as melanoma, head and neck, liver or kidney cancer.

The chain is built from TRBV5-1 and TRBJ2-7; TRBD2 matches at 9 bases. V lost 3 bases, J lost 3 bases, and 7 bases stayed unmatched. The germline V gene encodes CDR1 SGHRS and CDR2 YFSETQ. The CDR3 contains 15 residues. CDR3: CASSSRKREDYEQYF. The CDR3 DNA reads TGCGCCAGCAGCTCGAGAAAGCGGGAGGACTACGAGCAGTACTTC.

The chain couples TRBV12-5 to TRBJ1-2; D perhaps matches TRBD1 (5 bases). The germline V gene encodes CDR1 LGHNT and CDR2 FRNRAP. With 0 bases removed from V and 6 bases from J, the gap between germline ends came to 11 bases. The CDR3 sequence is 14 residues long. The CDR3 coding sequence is TGTGCTAGTGGTTTGGTACCGGGGCCTGATGGCTACACCTTC. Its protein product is CASGLVPGPDGYTF.

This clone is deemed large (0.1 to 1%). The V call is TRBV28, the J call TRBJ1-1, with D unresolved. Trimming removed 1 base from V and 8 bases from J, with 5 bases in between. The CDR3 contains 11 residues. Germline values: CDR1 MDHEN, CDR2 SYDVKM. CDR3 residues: CASSLSVEAFF. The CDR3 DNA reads TGTGCCAGCAGTTTATCCGTGGAAGCTTTCTTT.

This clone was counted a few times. The CDR3 DNA sequence: TGCGCCAGCAGCTTGGCCGGGACAGGGTACACTGAAGCTTTCTTT. The encoded protein is CASSLAGTGYTEAFF. V is TRBV5-1 and J is TRBJ1-1; 9 nucleotides agree with TRBD1. The CDR3 loop spans 15 amino acids. CDR1 is SGHRS, CDR2 YFSETQ, per germline. Unmatched junction bases numbered 3, after V lost 0 bases and J lost 3 bases.

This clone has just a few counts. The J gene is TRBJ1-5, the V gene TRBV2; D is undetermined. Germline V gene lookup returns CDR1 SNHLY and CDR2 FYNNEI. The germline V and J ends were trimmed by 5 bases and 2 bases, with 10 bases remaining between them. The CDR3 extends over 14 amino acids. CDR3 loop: CASSKGWGNQPQHF. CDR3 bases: TGTGCCAGCAGTAAGGGTTGGGGCAATCAGCCCCAGCATTTT.

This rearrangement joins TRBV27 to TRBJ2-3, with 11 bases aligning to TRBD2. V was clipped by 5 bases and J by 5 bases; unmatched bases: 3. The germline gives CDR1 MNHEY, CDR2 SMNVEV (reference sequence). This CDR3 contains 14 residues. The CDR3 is CASSPGLAGDTQYF. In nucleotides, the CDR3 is TGTGCCAGCAGTCCCGGACTAGCGGGAGATACGCAGTATTTT.

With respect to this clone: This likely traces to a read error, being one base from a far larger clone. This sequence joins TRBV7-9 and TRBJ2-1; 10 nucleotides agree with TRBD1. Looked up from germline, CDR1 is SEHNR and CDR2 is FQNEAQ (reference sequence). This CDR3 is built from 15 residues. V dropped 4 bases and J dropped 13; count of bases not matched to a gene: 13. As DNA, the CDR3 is TGTGCCAGCAGCTGGGACAGGGGATTCAAAAACATTCAGTTCTTC. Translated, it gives CASSWDRGFKNIQFF.

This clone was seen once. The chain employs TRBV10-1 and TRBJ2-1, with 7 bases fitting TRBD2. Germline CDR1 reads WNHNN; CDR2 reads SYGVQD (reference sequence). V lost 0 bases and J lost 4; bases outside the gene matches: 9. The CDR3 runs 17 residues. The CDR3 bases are TGCGCCAGCAGTGAGTCGGTCCTAGTGGGAGGGTACAATGAGCAGTTCTTC. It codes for CASSESVLVGGYNEQFF.

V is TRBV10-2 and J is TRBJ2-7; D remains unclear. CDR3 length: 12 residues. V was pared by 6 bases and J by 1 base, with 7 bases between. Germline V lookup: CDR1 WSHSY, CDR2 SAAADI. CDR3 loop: CASRTLSYEQYF. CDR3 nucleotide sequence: TGCGCCAGCAGAACACTGTCCTACGAGCAGTACTTC.

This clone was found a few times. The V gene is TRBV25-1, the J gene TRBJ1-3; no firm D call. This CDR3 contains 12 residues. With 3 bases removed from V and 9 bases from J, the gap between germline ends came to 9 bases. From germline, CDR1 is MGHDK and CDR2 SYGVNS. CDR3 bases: TGTGCCAGCAGTGAGCCAGGAGGCACCATATATTTT. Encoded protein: CASSEPGGTIYF.

The CDR3 reads CASRGVRDGYTF. CDR3 nucleotide sequence: TGCGCCAGCAGGGGGGTCCGGGATGGCTACACCTTC. This chain connects TRBV10-2 to TRBJ1-2; D might be TRBD1 (5 bases). Trimming stripped 6 bases from V and 6 bases from J, with 11 bases between. The CDR3 length is 12 residues. Germline lookup yields CDR1 WSHSY and CDR2 SAAADI.

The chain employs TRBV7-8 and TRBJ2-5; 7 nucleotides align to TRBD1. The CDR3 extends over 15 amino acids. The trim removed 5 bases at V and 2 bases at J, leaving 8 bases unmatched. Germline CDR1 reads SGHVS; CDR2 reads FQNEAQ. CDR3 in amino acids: CASSPVGQAQETQYF. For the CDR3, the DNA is TGTGCCAGCAGCCCGGTTGGACAGGCTCAAGAGACCCAGTACTTC.

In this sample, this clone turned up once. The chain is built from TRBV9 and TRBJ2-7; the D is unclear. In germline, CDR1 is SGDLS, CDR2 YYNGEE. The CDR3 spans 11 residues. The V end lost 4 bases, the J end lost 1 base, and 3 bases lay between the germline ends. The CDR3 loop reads CASSLSYEQYF. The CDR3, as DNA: TGTGCCAGCAGCCTTTCCTACGAGCAGTACTTC.

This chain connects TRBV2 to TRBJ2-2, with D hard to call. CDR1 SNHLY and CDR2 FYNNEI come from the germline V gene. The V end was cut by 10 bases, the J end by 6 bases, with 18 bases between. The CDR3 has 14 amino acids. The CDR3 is CATHGSFGAGELFF. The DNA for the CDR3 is TGTGCCACCCACGGCTCATTTGGGGCCGGGGAGCTGTTTTTT.